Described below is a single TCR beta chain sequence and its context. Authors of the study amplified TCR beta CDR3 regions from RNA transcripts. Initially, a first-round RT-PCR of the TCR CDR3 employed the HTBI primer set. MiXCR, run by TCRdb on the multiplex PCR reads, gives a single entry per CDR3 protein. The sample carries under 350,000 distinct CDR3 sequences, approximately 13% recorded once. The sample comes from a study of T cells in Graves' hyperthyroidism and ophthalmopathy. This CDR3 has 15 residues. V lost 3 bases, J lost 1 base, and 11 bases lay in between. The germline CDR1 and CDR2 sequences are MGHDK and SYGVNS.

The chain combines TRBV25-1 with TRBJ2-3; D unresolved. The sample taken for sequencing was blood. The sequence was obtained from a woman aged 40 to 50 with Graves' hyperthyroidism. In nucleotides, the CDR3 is TGTGCCAGCAGTGAGTGGCGGATTGGCACAGATACGCAGTATTTT. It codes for CASSEWRIGTDTQYF.